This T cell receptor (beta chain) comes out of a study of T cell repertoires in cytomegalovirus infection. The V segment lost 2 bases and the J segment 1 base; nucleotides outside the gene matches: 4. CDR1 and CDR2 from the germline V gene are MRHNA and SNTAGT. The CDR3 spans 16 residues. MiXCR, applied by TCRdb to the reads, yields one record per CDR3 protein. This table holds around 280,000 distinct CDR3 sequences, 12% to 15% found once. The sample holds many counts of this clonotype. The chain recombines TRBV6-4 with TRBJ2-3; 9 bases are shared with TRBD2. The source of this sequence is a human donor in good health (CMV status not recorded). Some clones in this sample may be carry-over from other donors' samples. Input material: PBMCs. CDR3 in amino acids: CASSDTGGGGTDTQYF. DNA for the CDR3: TGTGCCAGCAGTGACACAGGCGGGGGGGGCACAGATACGCAGTATTTT.